The present TCR beta chain was sequenced within a study of T-cell reconstitution after alpha-beta-depleted transplantation in children. CDR1 MNHEY and CDR2 SVGAGI come from the germline V gene. CDR3 length: 14 residues. Trimming cost V 2 bases and J 4 bases, with 8 bases left between them. Ten or more counts support this clonotype. TCRbeta library preparation incorporated unique molecular identifiers. TCRdb re-called the PCR reads with MiXCR, one entry per CDR3 protein. The sample yields approximately 9,000 distinct CDR3 sequences, 11% to 15% seen once. The material was PBMCs, mostly from graft donor cells, obtained 60 days after TCRalphabeta/CD19-depleted stem cell transplant. The source of this sequence is a male patient younger than 18 who had a stem cell transplant for acute lymphoblastic leukemia, so the T cells may come from the graft donor. This chain uses TRBV6-5 with TRBJ2-2; the D is unclear. The chain's CDR3 is CASSYRFFTGELFF. CDR3 in DNA: TGTGCCAGCAGTTACAGGTTCTTCACCGGGGAGCTGTTTTTT.